This entry lists 13 T cell receptor beta chains sequenced from one sample in a study of control samples from healthy donors and cancer patients. Produced via immunoSEQ multiplex PCR; TCRdb's table is partial and in-frame only. The sample has 120,000 to 150,000 clones, 90% to 95% seen once. The sequencing sample was made of blood. The receptors were sampled from a man aged 18 to 29 in good health.

The chain couples TRBV30 to TRBJ2-7; possible D gene TRBD2, 5 bases. CDR3 size: 13 residues. The germline CDR1 and CDR2 sequences are GTSNPN and SVGIG (reference sequence). The CDR3 spells CAAEGVGRYEQYF. CDR3 DNA: TGTGCTGCCGAGGGAGTTGGCAGGTACGAGCAGTACTTC.

The chain carries TRBV6-5 and TRBJ2-1; 7 bases agree with TRBD2. V trimming: 2 bases; J trimming: 10 bases; junction bases outside the gene matches: 5. This CDR3 is 13 amino acids long. The germline V gene has CDR1 MNHEY and CDR2 SVGAGI. The DNA for the CDR3 is TGTGCCAGCAGTTACAGGCCAGCGGGAGAGCAGTTCTTC. As protein: CASSYRPAGEQFF.

V usage is TRBV20-1 and J usage is TRBJ2-7, with D perhaps matching TRBD2 (6 bases). Per germline, CDR1 DFQATT and CDR2 SNEGSKA (reference sequence). The CDR3 extends over 13 amino acids. Between the trimmed V and J ends, which lost 3 bases and 2 bases, there was a span of 11 bases. For the CDR3, the DNA is TGCAGTGCTAGTAATGCGGGAACCTACGAGCAGTACTTC. This gives the protein CSASNAGTYEQYF.

CDR3 amino acids: CASTGTDSYEQYF. The CDR3 bases are TGTGCCAGCACCGGGACAGACTCCTACGAGCAGTACTTC. V usage is TRBV10-3 and J usage is TRBJ2-7; 7 nucleotides align to TRBD1. The CDR3 is 13 residues long. Germline-derived CDR1 and CDR2 are ENHRY and SYGVKD. The J segment lost 0 bases and the V segment lost 10 bases, leaving 6 bases of the junction unmatched.

The genes are TRBV11-2 and TRBJ1-2, with TRBD1 matching over 8 bases. The V gene end was trimmed by 3 bases and the J gene end by 8 bases; junction bases not matched to a gene: 2. This CDR3 has 12 residues. Looked up from germline, CDR1 is SGHAT and CDR2 is FQNNGV. The CDR3 region is CASSLTGAGYTF. In nucleotides, the CDR3 is TGTGCCAGCAGCTTGACAGGGGCCGGCTACACCTTC.

The V gene is TRBV6-5, the J gene TRBJ1-3; D remains unclear. The CDR3 length is 13 residues. Germline V gene sequence: CDR1 MNHEY, CDR2 SVGAGI. V shed 4 bases and J shed 3 bases, with 7 bases lying between them. CDR3 sequence: CASSWTDGNTIYF. CDR3 bases: TGTGCCAGCAGTTGGACGGATGGAAACACCATATATTTT.

The rearrangement joins TRBV5-1 to TRBJ2-3, with D perhaps matching TRBD1 (6 bases). Between the trimmed V and J ends, which lost 2 bases and 6 bases, there was a span of 19 bases. The CDR3 runs 16 residues. Germline CDR1 and CDR2: SGHRS and YFSETQ. The CDR3 DNA reads TGCGCCAGCAGCTTCCAACGTACAGGGAACACGGATACGCAGTATTTT. Translating it yields CASSFQRTGNTDTQYF.

V gene TRBV5-1 combines with J gene TRBJ1-2; possible D gene TRBD1, 5 bases. CDR3 length equals 15 residues. V was trimmed by 0 bases and J by 4 bases, leaving 13 bases between them. Germline V gene lookup returns CDR1 SGHRS and CDR2 YFSETQ. CDR3 sequence reads: CASSLDQGFSYGYTF. The CDR3 nucleotides are TGCGCCAGCAGCTTGGATCAGGGCTTCAGCTATGGCTACACCTTC. Full variable domain (missing parts from reference TRBV5-1 and TRBJ1-2): KAGVTQTPRYLIKTRGQQVTLSCSPISGHRSVSWYQQTPGQGLQFLFEYFSETQRNKGNFPGRFSGRQFSNSRSEMNVSTLELGDSALYLCASSLDQGFSYGYTFGSGTRLTVV.

V usage is TRBV7-2 and J usage is TRBJ2-1, with 10 bases aligning to TRBD2. J was trimmed by 2 bases and V by 2 bases; bases with no gene match: 6. The CDR3 is 17 residues long. Germline V CDR1 and CDR2: SGHTA, FQGNSA. CDR3 DNA: TGTGCCAGCAGCTTAAGAGCGGGAGGGCCACCCTACAATGAGCAGTTCTTC. Protein: CASSLRAGGPPYNEQFF.

The V gene is TRBV7-6, the J gene TRBJ2-1; the D is unclear. V dropped 1 base and J dropped 4 bases, with 5 bases sitting between them. CDR3 size: 13 residues. Germline V CDR1 and CDR2: SGHVS, FNYEAQ. The CDR3 loop reads CASSLGRYNEQFF. The CDR3 region has the DNA TGTGCCAGCAGCTTAGGACGGTACAATGAGCAGTTCTTC.

The genes are TRBV12-5 and TRBJ1-2; tentatively, D is TRBD1 (6 bases). The V gene lost 6 bases and the J gene lost 8 bases, with 16 bases spanning the gap. There are 13 residues in the CDR3. Per germline, CDR1 LGHNT and CDR2 FRNRAP. The CDR3 spells CASGLGGARGYTF. CDR3 sequence (DNA): TGTGCTAGTGGCCTGGGGGGGGCACGGGGCTACACCTTC.

This clone appeared once. This chain links TRBV13 with TRBJ2-7, with 7 bases lining up with TRBD2. Germline values: CDR1 PRHDT, CDR2 FYEKMQ (reference sequence). The junction had 5 bases not matched to a gene; V was cut back by 1 base and J by 2 bases. This CDR3 has 15 residues. CDR3 in DNA: TGTGCCAGCAGCTTAGAAGGGACTATCCCCTACGAGCAGTACTTC. Protein sequence: CASSLEGTIPYEQYF.

This chain links TRBV6-6 with TRBJ2-3; 10 bases are a match to TRBD1. Germline assignment: CDR1 MNHNY and CDR2 SVGAGI (reference sequence). The CDR3 length is 15 residues. The junction had 9 bases not matched to a gene; V was cut back by 6 bases and J by 6 bases. The CDR3 protein is CASSRQTGGLDTQYF. For the CDR3, the DNA is TGTGCCAGCAGCCGCCAGACAGGGGGCCTGGATACGCAGTATTTT.